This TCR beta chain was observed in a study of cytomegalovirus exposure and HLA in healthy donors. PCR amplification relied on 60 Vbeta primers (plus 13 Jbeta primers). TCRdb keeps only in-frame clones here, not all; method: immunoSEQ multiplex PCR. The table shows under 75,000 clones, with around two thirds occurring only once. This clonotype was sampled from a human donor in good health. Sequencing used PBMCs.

DNA for the CDR3: TGTGCCAGCAGGACAGGGGGAGACGGCTATGGCTACACCTTC. Its translation is CASRTGGDGYGYTF. The V call is TRBV6-5, the J call TRBJ1-2, with 9 nucleotides matching TRBD1. The CDR3 totals 14 residues. CDR1 and CDR2 from the germline V gene are MNHEY and SVGAGI. J lost 4 bases, V lost 6 bases, and 6 bases had no gene match.